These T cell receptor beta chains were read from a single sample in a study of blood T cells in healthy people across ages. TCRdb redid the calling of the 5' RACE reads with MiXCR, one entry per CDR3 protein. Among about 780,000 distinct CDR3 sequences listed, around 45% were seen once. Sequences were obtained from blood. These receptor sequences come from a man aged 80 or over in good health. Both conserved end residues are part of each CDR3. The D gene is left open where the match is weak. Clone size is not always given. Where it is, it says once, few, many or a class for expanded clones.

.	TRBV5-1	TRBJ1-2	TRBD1	CASSFRDRANYGYTF	TGCGCCAGCAGCTTCCGGGACAGGGCTAACTATGGCTACACCTTC
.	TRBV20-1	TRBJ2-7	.	CSARDYRASYEQYF	TGCAGTGCTAGAGATTACAGGGCCTCCTACGAGCAGTACTTC
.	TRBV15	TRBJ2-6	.	CATSRDTGSGANVLTF	TGTGCCACCAGCAGAGATACAGGCTCTGGGGCCAACGTCCTGACTTTC
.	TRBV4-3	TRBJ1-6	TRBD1	CASSQDLGQGDSPLHF	TGCGCCAGCAGCCAAGATCTTGGGCAGGGGGATTCACCCCTCCACTTT
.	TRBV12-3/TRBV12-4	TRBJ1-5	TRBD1	CASRSQGLGNQPQHF	TGTGCCAGCAGATCACAGGGGCTAGGGAATCAGCCCCAGCATTTT
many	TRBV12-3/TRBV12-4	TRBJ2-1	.	CASSRLGGLDEQFF	TGTGCCAGCAGCCGCCTGGGGGGGCTGGATGAGCAGTTCTTC
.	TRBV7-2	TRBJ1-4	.	CASSSQGPNEKLFF	TGTGCCAGCAGCTCCCAGGGGCCTAATGAAAAACTGTTTTTT
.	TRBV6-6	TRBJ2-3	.	CASSAGPTDTQYF	TGTGCCAGCAGCGCGGGGCCTACAGATACGCAGTATTTT
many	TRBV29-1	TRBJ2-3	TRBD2	CSADEAGVSDTQYF	TGCAGCGCGGACGAAGCGGGAGTTTCAGATACGCAGTATTTT
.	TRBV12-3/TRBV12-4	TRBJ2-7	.	CASSLGGSVYEQYF	TGTGCCAGCAGTTTAGGAGGGAGTGTGTACGAGCAGTACTTC
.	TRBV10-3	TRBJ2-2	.	CAISEPGIGELFF	TGTGCCATCAGTGAACCGGGCATCGGGGAGCTGTTTTTT
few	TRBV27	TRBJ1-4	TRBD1	CASSLSQGAYEKLFF	TGTGCCAGCAGTTTATCGCAGGGGGCGTATGAAAAACTGTTTTTT
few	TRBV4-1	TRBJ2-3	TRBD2	CASSQASQRGTTDTQYF	TGCGCCAGCAGCCAAGCCTCCCAGCGGGGAACTACAGATACGCAGTATTTT
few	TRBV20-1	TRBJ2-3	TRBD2	CSAGGAGVTDTQYF	TGCAGTGCGGGCGGAGCGGGAGTCACAGATACGCAGTATTTT
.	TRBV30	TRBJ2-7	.	CASKNEGDEQYF	TGTGCCTCTAAGAACGAAGGGGACGAGCAGTACTTC
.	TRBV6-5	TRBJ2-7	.	CASSSRELNEQYF	TGTGCCAGCAGCTCCCGGGAGCTGAACGAGCAGTACTTC
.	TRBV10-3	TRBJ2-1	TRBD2	CAISEATSSTYNEQFF	TGTGCCATCAGTGAGGCGACTAGCAGTACCTACAATGAGCAGTTCTTC
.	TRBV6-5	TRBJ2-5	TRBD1	CASSYAWTGNQETQYF	TGTGCCAGCAGTTACGCCTGGACAGGGAACCAAGAGACCCAGTACTTC
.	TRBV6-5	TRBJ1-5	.	CASKFRDRTNQPQHF	TGTGCCAGCAAATTCCGGGACCGAACTAATCAGCCCCAGCATTTT
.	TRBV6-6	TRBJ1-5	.	CASSYGRVGHQPQHF	TGTGCCAGCAGTTACGGCAGGGTTGGGCATCAGCCCCAGCATTTT
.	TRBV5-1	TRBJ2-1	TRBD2	CASSLASGNYNEQFF	TGCGCCAGCAGCTTGGCTAGCGGGAATTACAATGAGCAGTTCTTC
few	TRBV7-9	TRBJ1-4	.	CASSLASGGGEKLFF	TGTGCCAGCAGCTTAGCTTCCGGGGGTGGAGAAAAACTGTTTTTT
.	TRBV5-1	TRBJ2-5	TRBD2	CASSLAARAGTNEQYF	TGCGCCAGCAGCTTGGCGGCCCGAGCGGGAACCAATGAGCAGTACTTC
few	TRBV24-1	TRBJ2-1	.	CATSGPGTYNEQFF	TGTGCCACCAGTGGGCCCGGGACCTACAATGAGCAGTTCTTC
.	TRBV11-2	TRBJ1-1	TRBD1	CASSRGQGFTEAFF	TGTGCCAGCAGCCGTGGACAGGGGTTTACTGAAGCTTTCTTT
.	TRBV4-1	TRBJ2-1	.	CASSQGGNYNEQFF	TGCGCCAGCAGCCAAGGTGGCAACTACAATGAGCAGTTCTTC
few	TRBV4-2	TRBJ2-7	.	CASSQETAARPYEQYF	TGTGCCAGCAGCCAAGAAACCGCGGCTAGACCCTACGAGCAGTACTTC
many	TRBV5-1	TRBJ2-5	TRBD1	CASSDPTGGQETQYF	TGCGCCAGCAGCGACCCGACAGGGGGACAAGAGACCCAGTACTTC
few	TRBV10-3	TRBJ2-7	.	CAISPPDYEQYF	TGTGCCATCAGTCCGCCGGACTACGAGCAGTACTTC
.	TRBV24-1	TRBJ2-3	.	CATSGDSTDTQYF	TGTGCCACCAGTGGGGACAGCACAGATACGCAGTATTTT
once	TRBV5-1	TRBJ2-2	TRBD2	CASAPPRGSATGELFF	TGCGCCAGCGCCCCCCCGCGCGGGAGCGCTACCGGGGAGCTGTTTTTT
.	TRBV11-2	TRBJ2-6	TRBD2	CASSLIRAGRSSGANVLTF	TGTGCCAGCAGCTTAATTCGAGCGGGACGGAGCTCTGGGGCCAACGTCCTGACTTTC
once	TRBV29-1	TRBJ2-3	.	CSVETTREADTQYF	TGCAGCGTTGAGACCACTCGTGAAGCAGATACGCAGTATTTT
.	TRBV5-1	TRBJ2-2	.	CASTYELTNTGELFF	TGCGCCAGCACGTACGAACTAACGAACACCGGGGAGCTGTTTTTT
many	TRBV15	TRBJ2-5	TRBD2	CATSRDLAGVGETQYF	TGTGCCACCAGCAGAGATCTAGCGGGAGTGGGGGAGACCCAGTACTTC
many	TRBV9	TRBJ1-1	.	CASSVLEGTEAFF	TGTGCCAGCAGCGTACTTGAAGGGACTGAAGCTTTCTTT
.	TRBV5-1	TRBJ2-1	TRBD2	CASSRSGEGEQFF	TGCGCCAGCAGCCGAAGCGGGGAAGGCGAGCAGTTCTTC